These T cell receptor beta chains were read from a single sample in a study of T-cell reconstitution after alpha-beta-depleted transplantation in children. TCRdb reanalysed the PCR reads using MiXCR and keeps one entry per CDR3 protein. Counted here are 200,000 or so distinct CDR3 sequences, roughly 6.3% occurring once; the ten biggest clones make up just over 4.5%. Sequenced material: PBMCs, taken before TCRalphabeta/CD19-depleted stem cell transplant. The receptors stem from a girl under three years old with combined immunodeficiency, due to receive a stem cell transplant. Each CDR3 is given with its conserved first and last residue. D genes are given only for firm matches. Clone size is given for some rows only: seen once, a few or many times, or a class if the clone is expanded.

D gene: -; V gene: TRBV6-2/TRBV6-3; clone size: -; J gene: TRBJ2-7; CDR3 protein: CASGALRHLSYEQYF; CDR3 DNA: TGTGCCAGCGGTGCCTTGCGACACCTATCCTACGAGCAGTACTTC
D gene: -; V gene: TRBV20-1; clone size: many; J gene: TRBJ2-1; CDR3 protein: CSARVGRGGNIVNEQFF; CDR3 DNA: TGCAGTGCTAGAGTTGGACGAGGGGGGAACATAGTCAATGAGCAGTTCTTC
D gene: -; V gene: TRBV7-7; clone size: many; J gene: TRBJ2-1; CDR3 protein: CASSVDSFNEQFF; CDR3 DNA: TGTGCTAGCAGCGTAGACAGTTTCAATGAGCAGTTCTTC
D gene: TRBD1; V gene: TRBV5-1; clone size: many; J gene: TRBJ1-4; CDR3 protein: CASSLNRGEKLFF; CDR3 DNA: TGCGCCAGCAGCTTAAACAGGGGAGAAAAACTGTTTTTT
D gene: TRBD1; V gene: TRBV29-1; clone size: many; J gene: TRBJ1-2; CDR3 protein: CSVEDWRTGGDYGYTF; CDR3 DNA: TGCAGCGTTGAAGATTGGAGGACAGGGGGCGATTATGGCTACACCTTC
D gene: -; V gene: TRBV5-5; clone size: many; J gene: TRBJ2-1; CDR3 protein: CASSLTLRGAQIF; CDR3 DNA: TGTGCCAGCAGCTTGACATTACGGGGGGCCCAGATCTTC
D gene: TRBD2; V gene: TRBV12-5; clone size: many; J gene: TRBJ2-1; CDR3 protein: CASGPGGGASDEQFF; CDR3 DNA: TGTGCTAGTGGTCCTGGCGGGGGGGCCTCAGATGAGCAGTTCTTC
D gene: TRBD2; V gene: TRBV20-1; clone size: few; J gene: TRBJ2-3; CDR3 protein: CSASPSGDTQYF; CDR3 DNA: TGCAGTGCTAGCCCTAGCGGAGATACGCAGTATTTT
D gene: TRBD1; V gene: TRBV20-1; clone size: many; J gene: TRBJ1-1; CDR3 protein: CSAQGQLMNTEAFF; CDR3 DNA: TGCAGTGCTCAGGGACAGCTTATGAACACTGAAGCTTTCTTT
D gene: TRBD1; V gene: TRBV7-9; clone size: many; J gene: TRBJ2-1; CDR3 protein: CASSPPGQAPYNEQFF; CDR3 DNA: TGTGCCAGCAGCCCCCCGGGACAGGCACCTTACAATGAGCAGTTCTTC
D gene: -; V gene: TRBV12-3/TRBV12-4; clone size: many; J gene: TRBJ1-2; CDR3 protein: CASSPQTPGPWGYTF; CDR3 DNA: TGTGCCAGCAGCCCGCAGACACCGGGACCCTGGGGCTACACCTTC
D gene: -; V gene: TRBV12-3/TRBV12-4; clone size: many; J gene: TRBJ2-7; CDR3 protein: CASSLIIYEQYF; CDR3 DNA: TGTGCCAGCAGCCTCATCATTTACGAGCAGTACTTC
D gene: TRBD1; V gene: TRBV27; clone size: many; J gene: TRBJ2-5; CDR3 protein: CASSFLTQDRRETQYF; CDR3 DNA: TGTGCCAGCAGTTTCCTCACCCAGGACAGGCGAGAGACCCAGTACTTC
D gene: -; V gene: TRBV7-9; clone size: many; J gene: TRBJ2-2; CDR3 protein: CASSFSQTGELFF; CDR3 DNA: TGTGCCAGCAGCTTTTCCCAGACCGGGGAGCTGTTTTTT
D gene: TRBD1; V gene: TRBV2; clone size: many; J gene: TRBJ2-3; CDR3 protein: CASSGDRGSTDTQYF; CDR3 DNA: TGTGCCAGCAGTGGAGACAGGGGGAGCACAGATACGCAGTATTTT
D gene: -; V gene: TRBV12-3/TRBV12-4; clone size: -; J gene: TRBJ1-2; CDR3 protein: CASRPTGYYGYTF; CDR3 DNA: TGTGCCAGCAGACCCACAGGGTACTATGGCTACACCTTC
D gene: TRBD1; V gene: TRBV4-1; clone size: many; J gene: TRBJ2-5; CDR3 protein: CASSQTVGTGPPQETQYF; CDR3 DNA: TGCGCCAGCAGCCAAACGGTCGGGACAGGCCCCCCTCAAGAGACCCAGTACTTC
D gene: TRBD1; V gene: TRBV4-2; clone size: many; J gene: TRBJ1-3; CDR3 protein: CASSQPTGGLVGNTIYF; CDR3 DNA: TGTGCCAGCAGCCAACCGACAGGGGGCCTTGTTGGAAACACCATATATTTT
D gene: TRBD2; V gene: TRBV4-3; clone size: many; J gene: TRBJ2-5; CDR3 protein: CASSQDLLAGGFHGETQYF; CDR3 DNA: TGCGCCAGCAGCCAAGACCTCTTAGCGGGAGGGTTCCATGGAGAGACCCAGTACTTC
D gene: TRBD2; V gene: TRBV5-4; clone size: many; J gene: TRBJ2-1; CDR3 protein: CASNKIAGGGNEQFF; CDR3 DNA: TGTGCCAGCAACAAAATAGCGGGGGGTGGGAATGAGCAGTTCTTC
D gene: TRBD2; V gene: TRBV10-3; clone size: many; J gene: TRBJ2-1; CDR3 protein: CAIGTSLENNEQFF; CDR3 DNA: TGTGCCATCGGGACTAGCCTGGAAAACAATGAGCAGTTCTTC
D gene: -; V gene: TRBV5-1; clone size: -; J gene: TRBJ2-1; CDR3 protein: CAKRWAGPAYNEQFF; CDR3 DNA: TGCGCCAAGAGATGGGCGGGACCGGCTTACAATGAGCAGTTCTTC
D gene: -; V gene: TRBV5-5; clone size: many; J gene: TRBJ2-7; CDR3 protein: CASSLDRGDYEQYF; CDR3 DNA: TGTGCCAGCAGCTTGGATAGGGGTGACTACGAGCAGTACTTC
D gene: -; V gene: TRBV7-2; clone size: many; J gene: TRBJ2-7; CDR3 protein: CASSLIRYEQYF; CDR3 DNA: TGTGCCAGCAGCTTAATTCGTTACGAGCAGTACTTC
D gene: -; V gene: TRBV14; clone size: many; J gene: TRBJ2-1; CDR3 protein: CASSQAPGQTYNEQFF; CDR3 DNA: TGTGCCAGCAGCCAAGCCCCCGGACAAACCTACAATGAGCAGTTCTTC
D gene: -; V gene: TRBV4-3; clone size: -; J gene: TRBJ2-6; CDR3 protein: CASSPRLDSGGANVLTF; CDR3 DNA: TGCGCCAGCAGCCCCCGTCTGGATTCGGGTGGGGCCAACGTCCTGACTTTC
D gene: -; V gene: TRBV4-1; clone size: many; J gene: TRBJ2-7; CDR3 protein: CASTWDRISSYEQYF; CDR3 DNA: TGCGCCAGCACCTGGGACCGAATCAGCTCCTACGAGCAGTACTTC
D gene: TRBD1; V gene: TRBV7-9; clone size: many; J gene: TRBJ1-5; CDR3 protein: CASSATQGNQPQHF; CDR3 DNA: TGTGCCAGCAGCGCAACACAGGGGAATCAGCCCCAGCATTTT
D gene: -; V gene: TRBV7-8; clone size: many; J gene: TRBJ2-1; CDR3 protein: CASTRRRLTGGSVNEQFF; CDR3 DNA: TGTGCCAGCACCAGAAGGAGGTTAACAGGTGGTAGCGTCAATGAGCAGTTCTTC
D gene: TRBD2; V gene: TRBV4-2; clone size: many; J gene: TRBJ2-1; CDR3 protein: CASSQESLAGGGDEQFF; CDR3 DNA: TGTGCCAGCAGCCAAGAATCGCTAGCGGGAGGGGGAGATGAGCAGTTCTTC
D gene: -; V gene: TRBV18; clone size: many; J gene: TRBJ2-7; CDR3 protein: CASSPPRLGGTVLLNVYEQYF; CDR3 DNA: TGTGCCAGCTCACCACCTCGGTTAGGTGGGACGGTTTTGCTAAACGTCTACGAGCAGTACTTC